This TCR beta chain appears in the sequencing data of a study of T cell repertoires in cytomegalovirus infection. CDR1 KGHDR and CDR2 SFDVKD come from the germline V gene. Between the trimmed V and J ends, which lost 2 bases and 4 bases, there was a span of 17 bases. The CDR3 spans 17 residues. Each CDR3 protein gets one entry after TCRdb re-called the reads with MiXCR. The repertoire consists of around 300,000 distinct CDR3 sequences, with around 20% occurring once and the leading ten covering roughly 20%. Study conclusions and caveats: Public TCR beta family frequency separated CMV-and-HLA carriers, including in an independent cohort. Clonotype analysis showed dominance of the ex vivo response by HLA-C-restricted CMV-specific TCR beta clonotypes.

This clonotype showed up just a few times. The antigen is undetermined. This receptor was taken from a human donor in good health (CMV status not recorded). Some clones in this sample may be carry-over from other donors' samples. V is TRBV24-1 and J is TRBJ2-1; D call uncertain. Sequenced material: cultured PBMCs, taken from culture after CMV antigen stimulation. CDR3 protein: CATSDSRAGKRYNEQFF. The CDR3 DNA sequence: TGTGCCACCAGTGATTCCCGAGCTGGTAAAAGGTACAATGAGCAGTTCTTC.